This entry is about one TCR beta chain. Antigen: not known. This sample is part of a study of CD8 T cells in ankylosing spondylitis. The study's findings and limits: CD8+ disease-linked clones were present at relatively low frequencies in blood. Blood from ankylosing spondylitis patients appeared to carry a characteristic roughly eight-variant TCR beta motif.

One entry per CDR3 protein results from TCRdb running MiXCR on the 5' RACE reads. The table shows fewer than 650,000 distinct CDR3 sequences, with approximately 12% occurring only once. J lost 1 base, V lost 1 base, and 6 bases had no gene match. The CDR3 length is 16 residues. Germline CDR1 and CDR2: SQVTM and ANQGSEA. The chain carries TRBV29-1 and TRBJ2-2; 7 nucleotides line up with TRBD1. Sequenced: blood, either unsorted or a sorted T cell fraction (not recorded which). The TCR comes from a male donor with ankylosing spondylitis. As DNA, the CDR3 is TGCAGCGTTGAAGGACTACAGGGGCAGAACACCGGGGAGCTGTTTTTT. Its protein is CSVEGLQGQNTGELFF.